One sample yielded the 16 T cell receptor beta chains listed below, sequenced in a study of control samples from healthy donors and cancer patients. Assay: immunoSEQ multiplex PCR; the TCRdb copy retains only in-frame clones and omits some. The top ten hold around 3.9% of the sample, which has approximately 37,000 clones, about 94% seen once. Source material: blood. The receptors here all came from a woman between 45 and 65 years old in good health.

This chain connects TRBV29-1 to TRBJ1-2; the match to TRBD1 covers 7 bases. V lost 2 bases, J lost 7 bases, and 7 bases stayed unmatched. CDR3 length: 13 amino acids. Germline CDR1 is SQVTM and CDR2 is ANQGSEA. Here the CDR3 DNA reads TGCAGCGTTGAAAGGCAGGGGGGGAGTGGCTACACCTTC. Its translation: CSVERQGGSGYTF.

This chain joins TRBV7-2 and TRBJ2-3, with 10 nucleotides matching TRBD1. Germline V gene data show CDR1 as SGHTA and CDR2 as FQGNSA. V shed 8 bases, J shed 2 bases, and the junction held 4 bases outside the gene matches. CDR3 size: 14 residues. CDR3 amino acids: CASSDRGLTDTQYF. The CDR3 DNA follows: TGTGCCAGCTCAGACAGGGGGCTCACAGATACGCAGTATTTT.

This clone was observed once. The chain couples TRBV6-2 or TRBV6-3 to TRBJ2-7, with D possibly matching TRBD2 (5 bases). CDR1 MNHEY and CDR2 SVGEGT come from the germline V gene. Trimming removed 2 bases at V and 3 bases at J, with 8 bases between. This CDR3 is built from 13 residues. The chain's CDR3 is CASSYLRDYEQYF. The CDR3 DNA reads as TGTGCCAGCAGTTACCTCCGGGACTACGAGCAGTACTTC.

The chain combines TRBV27 with TRBJ2-7; TRBD2 matches at 11 bases. Germline lookup yields CDR1 MNHEY and CDR2 SMNVEV (reference sequence). The CDR3 is made up of 16 amino acids. The V segment lost 4 bases and the J segment 1 base; nucleotides outside the gene matches: 6. CDR3 sequence (DNA): TGTGCCAGCAGTTACACCGGGACTAGCGGATCCTACGAGCAGTACTTC. Its translation is CASSYTGTSGSYEQYF.

CDR3 amino acids: CASGLETGVFTDTQYF. In DNA, the CDR3 is TGTGCTAGTGGTTTAGAGACAGGGGTTTTCACAGATACGCAGTATTTT. V usage is TRBV12-5 and J usage is TRBJ2-3; 8 bases align to TRBD1. V shed 3 bases and J 2 bases; nucleotides not matched to a gene: 7. CDR1 is LGHNT and CDR2 is FRNRAP in the germline V gene. The CDR3 runs to 16 residues.

This chain links TRBV5-4 with TRBJ2-5; D may be TRBD2 (5 bases). Germline CDR1 is SGHNT and CDR2 is YYREEE (reference sequence). The CDR3 has 15 residues. Trimming removed 5 bases from V and 2 bases from J, with 16 bases in between. The CDR3 DNA sequence: TGTGCCAGCAGTCCGGAGCGGCTTTTTCAAGAGACCCAGTACTTC. As protein: CASSPERLFQETQYF.

The chain carries TRBV7-3 and TRBJ1-4; TRBD1 agrees at 8 bases. The CDR3 is 13 residues long. Germline loops: CDR1 SGHTA, CDR2 FQGTGA. J was trimmed by 10 bases and V by 4 bases; bases with no gene match: 5. The CDR3 DNA is TGTGCCAGCAGCTCGCAAACAGGGGGAAAACTGTTTTTT. Translation: CASSSQTGGKLFF. The full variable domain, completed using reference TRBV7-3 and TRBJ1-4, is GAGVSQTPSNKVTEKGKYVELRCDPISGHTALYWYRQSLGQGPEFLIYFQGTGAADDSGLPNDRFFAVRPEGSVSTLKIQRTERGDSAVYLCASSSQTGGKLFFGSGTQLSVL.

The rearrangement links TRBV7-6 to TRBJ2-7; maybe TRBD1 (6 bases). This CDR3 contains 14 residues. With 4 bases removed from V and 5 bases from J, the gap between germline ends came to 15 bases. The germline V gene encodes CDR1 SGHVS and CDR2 FNYEAQ. CDR3 sequence (DNA): TGTGCCAGCAGCTCCGGGACAAAAACGGACGAGCAGTACTTC. The encoded protein is CASSSGTKTDEQYF.

The chain links TRBV7-3 to TRBJ2-5, with 8 bases lining up with TRBD1. The ends lost 4 bases at V and 3 bases at J; junction bases unmatched: 4. Germline V gene lookup returns CDR1 SGHTA and CDR2 FQGTGA. This CDR3 has 14 amino acids. CDR3 sequence: CASSSRGRKETQYF. The CDR3 DNA reads TGTGCCAGCAGCTCCAGGGGGCGGAAAGAGACCCAGTACTTC. The full variable domain, rest sourced from reference TRBV7-3 and TRBJ2-5, is GAGVSQTPSNKVTEKGKYVELRCDPISGHTALYWYRQSLGQGPEFLIYFQGTGAADDSGLPNDRFFAVRPEGSVSTLKIQRTERGDSAVYLCASSSRGRKETQYFGPGTRLLVL.

This chain links TRBV28 with TRBJ1-2, with 7 nucleotides matching TRBD1. In germline, CDR1 is MDHEN, CDR2 SYDVKM. The CDR3 is 15 amino acids. The trim removed 3 bases at V and 8 bases at J, leaving 12 bases unmatched. CDR3 residues: CASSFPATGRGGYTF. Here the CDR3 DNA reads TGTGCCAGCAGTTTTCCCGCGACAGGGCGCGGGGGCTACACCTTC.

The gene calls are TRBV24-1 and TRBJ1-5; 7 nucleotides agree with TRBD1. This CDR3 has 15 amino acids. Losses at the gene ends were 4 bases for V and 0 bases for J; bases not matched to a gene: 2. From germline, CDR1 is KGHDR and CDR2 SFDVKD. As DNA, the CDR3 is TGTGCCACCAGTGAGACAGGGTATAGCAATCAGCCCCAGCATTTT. This sequence encodes CATSETGYSNQPQHF.

The chain joins TRBV5-5 to TRBJ1-5; maybe TRBD1 (5 bases). The V gene lost 3 bases and the J gene lost 0 bases, with 10 bases spanning the gap. In germline, CDR1 is SGHKS, CDR2 YYEKEE (reference sequence). The CDR3 extends over 15 amino acids. CDR3 coding DNA: TGTGCCAGCAGCTGGGGTGGGGGTAGCAATCAGCCCCAGCATTTT. It encodes CASSWGGGSNQPQHF.

The chain combines TRBV28 with TRBJ1-4, with TRBD1 as a possible D gene (6 bases). The germline CDR1 and CDR2 sequences are MDHEN and SYDVKM. Trimming removed 4 bases at V and 6 bases at J, with 12 bases between. The CDR3 length is 14 residues. The CDR3 nucleotides are TGTGCCAGCAGTTCGGGGGGCAGTGATGAAAAACTGTTTTTT. Translating gives CASSSGGSDEKLFF. The whole variable domain, filled in from reference TRBV28 and TRBJ1-4, reads DVKVTQSSRYLVKRTGEKVFLECVQDMDHENMFWYRQDPGLGLRLIYFSYDVKMKEKGDIPEGYSVSREKKERFSLILESASTNQTSMYLCASSSGGSDEKLFFGSGTQLSVL.

J is TRBJ1-3 and V is TRBV9, with unresolved D. The CDR3 length is 16 residues. Germline assignment: CDR1 SGDLS and CDR2 YYNGEE. Trimming removed 0 bases from V and 3 bases from J, with 13 bases in between. The chain's CDR3 is CASSVGTVGFGNTIYF. For the CDR3, the DNA is TGTGCCAGCAGCGTAGGCACAGTCGGTTTTGGAAACACCATATATTTT.

The V and J genes are TRBV6-5 and TRBJ2-7, with 9 bases aligning to TRBD1. V gave up 8 bases and J gave up 5 bases; unmatched junction bases: 13. Germline values: CDR1 MNHEY, CDR2 SVGAGI. The CDR3 covers 15 residues. CDR3 DNA sequence: TGTGCCAGCCAAGGGTGGAGGACAGGGGATAACGAGCAGTACTTC. Its translation: CASQGWRTGDNEQYF.

The chain joins TRBV4-1 to TRBJ1-2; D not resolved. Germline V gene data show CDR1 as MGHRA and CDR2 as YSYEKL. This CDR3 spans 12 amino acids. The V end was cut by 2 bases, the J end by 4 bases, with 5 bases between. The CDR3 DNA is TGCGCCAGCAGCCAACACGGCTATGGCTACACCTTC. This encodes CASSQHGYGYTF.